The TCR beta chain described here comes from a study of blood T cell repertoires in COVID-19. Study-level information: The United States, Italy and Spain were the sources of the acute and convalescent COVID-19 samples.

CDR1 and CDR2 from the germline V gene are MNHEY and SMNVEV (reference sequence). The V and J ends lost 5 bases and 4 bases, in that order; junction bases with no gene match: 11. This CDR3 contains 16 residues. Study processing details: Reference gene primer amplification in the assay estimated nucleated cell counts. Some clones are missing from TCRdb's copy, which holds only in-frame ones; the method was immunoSEQ multiplex PCR. V, J and clone size reflect that table, while D and trimming were determined from the DNA. This table holds 400,000 to 450,000 clones, 80% to 90% found once. This sequence originates from a man aged 18-30 years with COVID-19, enrolled during active disease. The sequencing sample was made of peripheral blood. The rearrangement joins TRBV27 to TRBJ1-1, with TRBD1 matching over 9 bases. CDR3 sequence reads: CASSPIPGTGITEAFF. DNA of the CDR3: TGTGCCAGCAGTCCAATCCCAGGGACAGGGATCACTGAAGCTTTCTTT.